The entry that follows covers one T cell receptor (beta chain) sequence. What it recognizes is unknown. Time point: cycle 4 day 1 (C4D1), after more than five weeks of nivolumab. Each and every patient relapsed after autologous stem cell transplantation, and patients got differing brentuximab vedotin exposure. Produced via immunoSEQ multiplex PCR; TCRdb's table is partial and in-frame only. The data show tens of thousands of clones, around 78% seen once. Germline V CDR1 and CDR2: SGHNT, YYREEE (reference sequence). The CDR3 extends over 15 amino acids. V shed 4 bases and J 4 bases; nucleotides not matched to a gene: 6. This entry is derived from a study of PD-1 blockade in classical Hodgkin lymphoma. Study-level findings and limits: Healthy donors were reported to have higher baseline TCR diversity than newly diagnosed patients. Those starting nivolumab under 1 year post-ASCT were excluded. Nothing has yet pinned down what causes the repertoire differences, possibly disease activity or prior therapy. By cycle point C4D1, TCR diversity had risen significantly in CD4+ cells (but not CD8+ cells).

The chain is built from TRBV5-4 and TRBJ2-2; 8 bases fit TRBD1. The sequences come from peripheral blood mononuclear cells (PBMCs), collected before the fourth cycle of nivolumab. The receptor was isolated from a human donor with classical Hodgkin lymphoma. The CDR3 nucleotides read TGTGCCAGCAGCCTAGGACAGGGCGCCACCGGGGAGCTGTTTTTT. The encoded protein is CASSLGQGATGELFF.